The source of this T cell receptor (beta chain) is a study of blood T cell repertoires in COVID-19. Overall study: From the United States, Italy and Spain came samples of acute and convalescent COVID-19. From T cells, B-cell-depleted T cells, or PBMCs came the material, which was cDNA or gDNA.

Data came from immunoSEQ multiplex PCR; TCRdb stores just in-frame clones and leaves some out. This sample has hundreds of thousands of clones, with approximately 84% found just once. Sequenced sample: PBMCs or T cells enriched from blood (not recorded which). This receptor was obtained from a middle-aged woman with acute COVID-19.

The CDR3 DNA reads as TGTGCCAGCAGCCAATTTTCGGGGGGTCAGCCCCAGCATTTT. As protein: CASSQFSGGQPQHF. The rearrangement joins TRBV3-1 (or the pseudogene TRBV3-2) to TRBJ1-5, with TRBD1 as a possible D gene (5 bases). CDR1 is LGHDT and CDR2 is YNNKEL in the germline V gene (reference sequence). The V and J ends lost 2 bases and 6 bases respectively, with 11 bases between them. The CDR3 contains 14 residues.